Below are 25 T cell receptor beta chains sequenced from a single sample in a study of blood T cell repertoires in COVID-19. The protocol was immunoSEQ multiplex PCR, while the TCRdb copy is restricted to in-frame clones and leaves out a portion. The table lists over 100,000 clones, around 80% of them singletons. Source material: peripheral blood. The receptors derive from a man aged 55 to 70 with active or convalescent COVID-19.

This clone appeared a few times. V is TRBV3-1 (or the pseudogene TRBV3-2) and J is TRBJ2-3, with D unresolved. With 0 bases removed from V and 4 bases from J, the gap between germline ends came to 11 bases. The CDR3 contains 15 residues. In germline, CDR1 is LGHDT, CDR2 YNNKEL (reference sequence). The CDR3 nucleotides are TGTGCCAGCAGCCAAGATTTTACAGTGTCAGATACGCAGTATTTT. This sequence encodes CASSQDFTVSDTQYF.

The rearrangement joins TRBV5-4 to TRBJ2-3; 9 bases agree with TRBD2. The V and J ends lost 5 bases and 2 bases, in that order; junction bases with no gene match: 6. CDR1 is SGHNT and CDR2 is YYREEE in the germline V gene (reference sequence). The CDR3 covers 15 residues. This CDR3 reads CASRFSGSNTDTQYF. The CDR3 DNA reads TGTGCCAGCAGATTTAGCGGGAGCAACACAGATACGCAGTATTTT.

The chain couples TRBV10-3 to TRBJ1-3; the match to TRBD1 covers 8 bases. V shed 4 bases and J 8 bases; nucleotides not matched to a gene: 7. CDR1 ENHRY and CDR2 SYGVKD come from the germline V gene. This CDR3 is built from 14 residues. Here the CDR3 DNA reads TGTGCCATCAGTGGGACAGGGAGTTTGGACACCATATATTTT. Its protein product is CAISGTGSLDTIYF.

This chain uses TRBV28 with TRBJ1-2, with no clear D. The CDR3 contains 12 residues. CDR1 MDHEN and CDR2 SYDVKM come from the germline V gene. V was shortened by 5 bases and J by 6 bases, with 10 bases between the two germline ends. The CDR3 region is CASSTPTDGYTF. The CDR3, as DNA: TGTGCCAGCAGTACCCCCACGGATGGCTACACCTTC.

The chain employs TRBV18 and TRBJ1-5; D is unclear. The CDR3 is made up of 16 amino acids. V lost 3 bases, J lost 2 bases, and 14 bases lay in between. Per germline, CDR1 KGHSH and CDR2 LQKENI. The CDR3 protein is CASSPPSSEGNQPQHF. CDR3 bases: TGTGCCAGCTCACCTCCCTCTTCGGAGGGCAATCAGCCCCAGCATTTT.

The CDR3 bases are TGCGCCAGCAGCCTAGCTCCGACACCAGCTGTTTACGAGCAGTACTTC. Translated: CASSLAPTPAVYEQYF. V is TRBV5-1 and J is TRBJ2-7; D may be TRBD2 (5 bases). Germline V lookup: CDR1 SGHRS, CDR2 YFSETQ. V lost 4 bases and J 4 bases, leaving 21 bases between the germline ends. CDR3 size: 16 residues.

The genes are TRBV5-1 and TRBJ1-1; no clear D. CDR1 SGHRS and CDR2 YFSETQ come from the germline V gene. The CDR3 totals 15 residues. V was shortened by 0 bases and J by 5 bases, with 14 bases between the two germline ends. The CDR3 region has the DNA TGCGCCAGCAGCTTGGGAGTCGGGGTGGGGACTGAAGCTTTCTTT. The encoded protein is CASSLGVGVGTEAFF.

The V gene is TRBV6-5, the J gene TRBJ1-4; the match to TRBD1 covers 7 bases. V lost 10 bases, J lost 10 bases, and 12 bases stayed unmatched. The CDR3 is 13 residues long. Germline assignment: CDR1 MNHEY and CDR2 SVGAGI. The CDR3, as DNA: TGTGCCACGATGACAGGGCGGGGTGGAAAACTGTTTTTT. Its protein product is CATMTGRGGKLFF.

As DNA, the CDR3 is TGTGCCAGCAATCAGGGGCGGTCTGAAGCTTTCTTT. It encodes CASNQGRSEAFF. The gene calls are TRBV6-6 and TRBJ1-1, with D perhaps TRBD1 (6 bases). The V gene's germline CDR1 is MNHNY and CDR2 SVGAGI (reference sequence). V lost 7 bases and J 6 bases, leaving 12 bases between the germline ends. This CDR3 has 12 residues.

This clone has only a few counts. V gene TRBV7-2 combines with J gene TRBJ2-7; 11 positions agree with TRBD2. J gave up 6 bases and V 2 bases, and 3 bases lay outside the gene matches. Germline V gene data show CDR1 as SGHTA and CDR2 as FQGNSA. There are 14 residues in the CDR3. The CDR3 bases are TGTGCCAGCAGCTTAACTAGCGGGAGTAGCGAGCAGTACTTC. Protein sequence: CASSLTSGSSEQYF.

The rearrangement joins TRBV24-1 to TRBJ1-2, with 8 bases matching TRBD1. Germline assignment: CDR1 KGHDR and CDR2 SFDVKD. After removal of 3 bases from V and 7 bases from J, the junction contained 12 bases not matched to a gene. This CDR3 region has 16 residues. CDR3 bases: TGTGCCACCAGTGATGCAGGGGGCACCTTTCCTTTTGGCTACACCTTC. It specifies CATSDAGGTFPFGYTF.

The chain employs TRBV12-3 or TRBV12-4 and TRBJ1-1; tentative D call: TRBD1 (6 bases). V lost 4 bases and J lost 6, with 12 bases in between. CDR3 size: 13 residues. CDR3 nucleotide sequence: TGTGCCAGCAGTTACAGGGTTGGGGCTGAAGCTTTCTTT. It yields the protein CASSYRVGAEAFF.

The gene calls are TRBV6-5 and TRBJ2-3; TRBD2 matches at 14 bases. V trimming: 3 bases; J trimming: 6 bases; junction bases outside the gene matches: 5. Germline V gene sequence: CDR1 MNHEY, CDR2 SVGAGI. The CDR3 length is 16 residues. The CDR3 here is CASSYQGLAGVDTQYF. CDR3 nucleotides: TGTGCCAGCAGTTATCAGGGACTAGCGGGAGTGGATACGCAGTATTTT.

The chain links TRBV19 to TRBJ2-2, with a tentative D call TRBD2 (5 bases). The germline gives CDR1 LNHDA, CDR2 SQIVND (reference sequence). The CDR3 totals 15 residues. Trimming took off 5 bases at V and 1 base at J, with 11 bases between the two ends. CDR3 protein: CASSRTFRNTGELFF. DNA for the CDR3: TGTGCCAGTAGTCGGACTTTTCGGAACACCGGGGAGCTGTTTTTT.

The chain links TRBV19 to TRBJ2-1; D call uncertain. The CDR3 totals 12 residues. V lost 11 bases and J 5 bases, leaving 13 bases between the germline ends. Germline V gene sequence: CDR1 LNHDA, CDR2 SQIVND (reference sequence). CDR3 sequence: CASSWADNEQFF. The CDR3 DNA is TGTGCCTCAAGCTGGGCAGACAATGAGCAGTTCTTC.

This rearrangement joins TRBV29-1 to TRBJ2-5; tentatively, D is TRBD1 (6 bases). V gave up 8 bases and J gave up 5 bases, with 9 bases separating them. CDR3 length: 10 amino acids. In germline, CDR1 is SQVTM, CDR2 ANQGSEA. CDR3 loop: CSHREETQYF. The CDR3 DNA reads TGCAGCCACAGGGAGGAGACCCAGTACTTC.

The sample holds a few counts of this clone. V and J are TRBV29-1 and TRBJ2-4; tentative D call: TRBD1 (5 bases). CDR3 length: 14 amino acids. Trimming removed 2 bases from V and 6 bases from J, with 14 bases in between. Germline CDR1 reads SQVTM; CDR2 reads ANQGSEA. CDR3 in amino acids: CSVELGQGGNIQYF. The CDR3 nucleotides are TGCAGCGTTGAATTGGGGCAGGGCGGAAACATTCAGTACTTC.

CDR3 loop: CSVEGLTGLGYTF. The DNA of the CDR3 is TGCAGCGTTGAGGGGTTGACAGGCTTGGGTTACACCTTC. The chain joins TRBV29-1 to TRBJ1-2; D is perhaps TRBD1 (6 bases). The ends were cut back, 3 bases at V and 11 bases at J, with 19 bases in the middle. This CDR3 spans 13 amino acids. Germline V gives CDR1 SQVTM, CDR2 ANQGSEA.

V usage is TRBV5-1 and J usage is TRBJ2-3; D tentatively reads TRBD1 or TRBD2 (9 bases each). CDR3 size: 21 residues. V was shortened by 3 bases and J by 1 base, with 30 bases between the two germline ends. Germline CDR1 is SGHRS and CDR2 is YFSETQ. The CDR3 region is CASSSGRGQGIAGGRTDTQYF. The CDR3 nucleotides are TGCGCCAGCAGCTCGGGCCGGGGACAGGGCATCGCGGGAGGGCGCACAGATACGCAGTATTTT.

This chain connects TRBV6-4 to TRBJ2-6, with 7 bases that match TRBD1. V was pared by 2 bases and J by 4 bases, with 8 bases of the junction left unmatched. The CDR3 runs to 17 residues. Germline V CDR1 and CDR2: MRHNA, SNTAGT. The CDR3, as DNA: TGTGCCAGCAGTGACGGGGGACAGTCATCGGGGGCCAACGTCCTGACTTTC. Translated, it gives CASSDGGQSSGANVLTF.

This clone has at least ten counts. The sample has other DNA sequences that encode this CDR3 too. The chain uses TRBV15 and TRBJ2-7, with 8 bases lining up with TRBD2. V shed 3 bases and J 0 bases; nucleotides not matched to a gene: 1. The CDR3 length is 14 residues. Germline lookup yields CDR1 LNHNV and CDR2 YYDKDF (reference sequence). The DNA for the CDR3 is TGTGCCACCAGCAGGAGCGGGAGCTCCTACGAGCAGTACTTC. It specifies CATSRSGSSYEQYF.

J is TRBJ2-5 and V is TRBV30, with TRBD2 matching over 10 bases. This CDR3 spans 15 amino acids. Germline CDR1 GTSNPN, CDR2 SVGIG (reference sequence). Losses at the gene ends were 0 bases for V and 1 base for J; bases not matched to a gene: 2. This CDR3 is CAWSVGLAAQETQYF. The DNA for the CDR3 is TGTGCCTGGAGTGTAGGACTAGCGGCCCAAGAGACCCAGTACTTC.

The V call is TRBV7-2, the J call TRBJ2-3, with 7 nucleotides matching TRBD1. Germline V gene sequence: CDR1 SGHTA, CDR2 FQGNSA. The V and J ends lost 2 bases and 0 bases, in that order; junction bases with no gene match: 2. The CDR3 contains 15 residues. The CDR3 sequence: CASSLMGQSTDTQYF. For the CDR3, the DNA is TGTGCCAGCAGCTTAATGGGACAGAGCACAGATACGCAGTATTTT.

The chain uses TRBV28 and TRBJ1-5; D gene uncertain. The CDR3 is made up of 14 amino acids. In germline, CDR1 is MDHEN, CDR2 SYDVKM. The V end was cut by 5 bases, the J end by 5 bases, with 13 bases between. The CDR3 loop reads CASSQLTKDQPQHF. In DNA, the CDR3 is TGTGCCAGCAGTCAACTGACAAAGGATCAGCCCCAGCATTTT.

This clone was picked up many times. The V call is TRBV2, the J call TRBJ1-2; D not certain. Trimming pared 3 bases from V and 2 bases from J, leaving 10 bases between. In germline, CDR1 is SNHLY, CDR2 FYNNEI. The CDR3 covers 14 residues. The CDR3 DNA is TGTGCCAGCAGTGATGACGGGTACAACTATGGCTACACCTTC. Protein: CASSDDGYNYGYTF.